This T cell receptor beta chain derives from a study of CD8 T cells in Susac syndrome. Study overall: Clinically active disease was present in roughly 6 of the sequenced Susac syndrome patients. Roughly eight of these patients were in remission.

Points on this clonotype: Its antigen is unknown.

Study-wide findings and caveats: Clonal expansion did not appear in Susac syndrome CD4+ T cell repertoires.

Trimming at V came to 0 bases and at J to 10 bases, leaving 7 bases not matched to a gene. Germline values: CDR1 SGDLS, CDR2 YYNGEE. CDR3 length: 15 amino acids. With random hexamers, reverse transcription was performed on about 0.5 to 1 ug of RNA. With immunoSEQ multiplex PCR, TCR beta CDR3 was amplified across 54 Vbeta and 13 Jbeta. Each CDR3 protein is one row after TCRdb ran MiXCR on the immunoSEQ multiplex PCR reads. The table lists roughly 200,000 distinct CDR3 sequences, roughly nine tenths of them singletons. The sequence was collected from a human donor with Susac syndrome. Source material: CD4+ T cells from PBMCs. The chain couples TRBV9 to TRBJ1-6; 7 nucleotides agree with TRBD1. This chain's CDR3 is CASSVDHRGLSPLHF. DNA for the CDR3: TGTGCCAGCAGCGTAGACCACAGGGGCCTCTCACCCCTCCACTTT.